Described below is a single T cell receptor beta chain sequence and its context. What it binds is not known. RNA transcripts provided the source from which TCR beta CDR3 regions were amplified. RT-PCR in the first round (using the HTBI primer set) targeted the TCR CDR3. TCRdb passed the multiplex PCR reads through MiXCR, listing each CDR3 protein once. The repertoire consists of a few hundred thousand distinct CDR3 sequences, with about 43% occurring once and the leading ten covering under 20%. V was shortened by 0 bases and J by 10 bases, with 15 bases between the two germline ends. Germline V gene lookup returns CDR1 LNHNV and CDR2 YYDKDF (reference sequence). This CDR3 has 14 amino acids. These data belong to a study of T cells in Graves' hyperthyroidism and ophthalmopathy. Broader study findings: Ophthalmopathy onset followed model prediction by a median around 6.9 months. Ophthalmopathy was separated from stable hyperthyroidism by a 13 V-J model. Blood shared most expanded thyroid clonotypes above 0.001.

Not enrolled were patients with uncontrolled infection, other autoimmune disease, pregnancy or lactation. The source material was peripheral blood or thyroid tissue (not recorded which). The chain is built from TRBV15 and TRBJ1-2; the D is unclear. The clonotype originates from an adult woman with Graves' disease, either hyperthyroidism or ophthalmopathy (not recorded which). The CDR3 nucleotides read TGTGCCACCAGCAGAGAGGAGGACGCACCTGACTACACCTTC. It translates to CATSREEDAPDYTF.